This T cell receptor beta chain was profiled in a study of shared clonotypes between healthy human individuals. Study observations and caveats: Depth was large, yet rarefaction showed that sorted-subset sequencing was incomplete. Sharing across four donors was seen in 4.5% to 5.5% of naive CD4 clonotypes. Generation probabilities of non-shared clonotypes were lower (relative to those shared by all four donors).

A word on this clone: No antigen is known for it.

CDR3 length: 17 amino acids. Germline V gene lookup returns CDR1 SGHDT and CDR2 YYEEEE. V was clipped by 3 bases and J by 0 bases; unmatched bases: 5. The method was immunoSEQ multiplex PCR; TCRdb's version includes in-frame clones alone and lacks a portion of them. The data show about a million clones, approximately 80% seen once. This clonotype originated in a man aged 18 to 30 in good health. Some clones in this sample may be carry-over from other donors' samples. The genes are TRBV5-6 and TRBJ2-1; 11 nucleotides align to TRBD2. What was sequenced was memory CD4+ T cells from PBMCs. Specified subset: CD45RA-negative fraction. The CDR3, as DNA: TGTGCCAGCAGCTGGGGACTAGCGGATGACTCCTACAATGAGCAGTTCTTC. This translates into CASSWGLADDSYNEQFF.